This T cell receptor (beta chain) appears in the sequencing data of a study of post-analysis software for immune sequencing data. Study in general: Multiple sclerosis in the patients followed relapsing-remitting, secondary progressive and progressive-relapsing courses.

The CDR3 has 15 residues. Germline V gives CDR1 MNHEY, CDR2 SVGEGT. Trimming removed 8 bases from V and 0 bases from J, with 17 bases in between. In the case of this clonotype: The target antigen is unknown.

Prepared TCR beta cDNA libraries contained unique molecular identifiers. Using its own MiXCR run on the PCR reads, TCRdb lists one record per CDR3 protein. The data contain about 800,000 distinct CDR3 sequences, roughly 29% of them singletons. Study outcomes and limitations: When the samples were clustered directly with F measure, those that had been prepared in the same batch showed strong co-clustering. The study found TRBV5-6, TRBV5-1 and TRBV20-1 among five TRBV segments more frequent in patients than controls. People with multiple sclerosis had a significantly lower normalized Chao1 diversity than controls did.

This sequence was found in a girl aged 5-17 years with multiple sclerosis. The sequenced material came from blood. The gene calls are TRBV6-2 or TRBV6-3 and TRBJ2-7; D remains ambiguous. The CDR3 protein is CASGWMSLRSYEQYF. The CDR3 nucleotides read TGTGCCAGCGGATGGATGAGCCTCCGCTCCTACGAGCAGTACTTC.